The 15 T cell receptor beta chains given below trace back to one sample, sequenced in a study of graft-versus-host responses after intestinal transplantation. Data came from immunoSEQ multiplex PCR; TCRdb stores just in-frame clones and leaves some out. The sample holds 9,900 or so clones, approximately 30% seen once. Sequencing used alloreactive CD4+ T cells from a mixed lymphocyte reaction culture, obtained before transplantation. Noted subset: CFSE-low proliferating T cells sorted from roughly six-day pre-transplant mixed lymphocyte reaction (GvH or HvG direction). Receptor source: a human patient who was an organ donor for intestinal transplantation.

This sequence joins TRBV19 and TRBJ2-1, with TRBD1 matching 7 bases. The CDR3 sequence is 16 residues long. The V segment lost 3 bases and the J segment 3 bases; nucleotides outside the gene matches: 8. Germline V gene data show CDR1 as LNHDA and CDR2 as SQIVND (reference sequence). The CDR3 protein is CASSIPTGTFYNEQFF. The CDR3 DNA reads TGTGCCAGTAGTATCCCGACAGGGACGTTCTACAATGAGCAGTTCTTC.

This chain connects TRBV5-1 to TRBJ2-3; D is unclear. Germline assignment: CDR1 SGHRS and CDR2 YFSETQ. V lost 0 bases and J lost 4, with 3 bases in between. This CDR3 has 12 amino acids. In nucleotides, the CDR3 is TGCGCCAGCAGCTTGGTAGCAGATACGCAGTATTTT. Amino acid sequence: CASSLVADTQYF.

This clone appeared a few times. This chain connects TRBV5-1 to TRBJ2-5; TRBD2 matches at 9 bases. V was clipped by 2 bases and J by 4 bases; unmatched bases: 12. The CDR3 runs to 17 residues. CDR1 and CDR2 from the germline V gene are SGHRS and YFSETQ. CDR3: CASSLVSSGVGVETQYF. CDR3 bases: TGCGCCAGCAGCTTAGTATCTAGCGGGGTAGGCGTAGAGACCCAGTACTTC.

Sample share makes this clone medium-sized. The J gene is TRBJ2-7, the V gene TRBV29-1; the match to TRBD1 covers 12 bases. The CDR3 runs 12 residues. Germline V CDR1 and CDR2: SQVTM, ANQGSEA. The CDR3: CSAGQGALVQYF. The CDR3 nucleotides read TGCAGTGCGGGACAGGGGGCACTTGTGCAGTACTTC.

This sequence joins TRBV6-1 and TRBJ1-2, with TRBD1 identical over 7 bases. Germline V lookup: CDR1 MNHNS, CDR2 SASEGT. The CDR3 is 14 amino acids. The junction had 8 bases not matched to a gene; V was cut back by 6 bases and J by 4 bases. CDR3 residues: CASRRQGFGYGYTF. The CDR3 DNA reads TGTGCCAGCAGAAGACAGGGTTTCGGCTATGGCTACACCTTC.

The chain carries TRBV4-3 and TRBJ2-1; the match to TRBD2 covers 10 bases. Germline values: CDR1 LGHNA, CDR2 YSLEER. Trimming cost V 3 bases and J 5 bases; bases outside gene matches: 7. This CDR3 is built from 16 residues. DNA of the CDR3: TGCGCCAGCAGCCAGGGTCTAGCGGGGGCCAACAATGAGCAGTTCTTC. Translation gives CASSQGLAGANNEQFF.

This chain uses TRBV30 with TRBJ2-2; 13 bases are shared with TRBD2. Germline V gene lookup returns CDR1 GTSNPN and CDR2 SVGIG (reference sequence). V lost 3 bases to trimming and J lost 5 bases; unmatched junction nucleotides: 0. The CDR3 length is 14 residues. Here the CDR3 DNA reads TGTGCCTGGAGGGGACTAGCGGGGACCGGGGAGCTGTTTTTT. Its translation is CAWRGLAGTGELFF.

V and J are TRBV6-6 and TRBJ2-7, with D possibly TRBD2 on 5 matching bases. Trimming pared 6 bases from V and 3 bases from J, leaving 12 bases between. This CDR3 is built from 13 residues. Germline assignment: CDR1 MNHNY and CDR2 SVGAGI (reference sequence). CDR3 DNA: TGTGCCAGCAGGATCGGGATCCACTACGAGCAGTACTTC. Translated: CASRIGIHYEQYF.

The chain couples TRBV9 to TRBJ2-5; tentative D call: TRBD1 (5 bases). The V gene's germline CDR1 is SGDLS and CDR2 YYNGEE. V gave up 1 base and J gave up 0 bases, with 13 bases separating them. The CDR3 runs to 16 residues. In nucleotides, the CDR3 is TGTGCCAGCAGCGTAATCGGCTCAGGGTACCAAGAGACCCAGTACTTC. This sequence encodes CASSVIGSGYQETQYF.

This clone is medium-sized by share. V usage is TRBV5-1 and J usage is TRBJ2-1; 14 bases fit TRBD2. V shed 2 bases, J shed 0 bases, and the junction held 7 bases outside the gene matches. This CDR3 comprises 19 residues. Germline V gene lookup returns CDR1 SGHRS and CDR2 YFSETQ. This CDR3 reads CASSLRTSGGTFSYNEQFF. For the CDR3, the DNA is TGCGCCAGCAGCTTAAGGACTAGCGGGGGGACCTTCTCCTACAATGAGCAGTTCTTC.

J is TRBJ1-5 and V is TRBV19, with a weak D call TRBD1 (6 bases). The CDR3 totals 13 residues. Trimming removed 9 bases from V and 5 bases from J, with 14 bases in between. Germline assignment: CDR1 LNHDA and CDR2 SQIVND (reference sequence). The CDR3 here is CASGRGFDQPQHF. CDR3 in DNA: TGTGCCAGCGGGAGGGGGTTCGATCAGCCCCAGCATTTT.

This clone is judged medium-sized. CDR3 in DNA: TGTGCCAGCTCACCACTACAGGGGGTGGAAGCTTTCTTT. Residues: CASSPLQGVEAFF. This chain connects TRBV18 to TRBJ1-1; TRBD1 matches 8 bases. The germline V gene encodes CDR1 KGHSH and CDR2 LQKENI. This CDR3 is 13 amino acids long. V was clipped by 1 base and J by 8 bases; unmatched bases: 3. Looking up the rest from reference TRBV18 and TRBJ1-1 gives the full variable domain: NAGVMQNPRHLVRRRGQEARLRCSPMKGHSHVYWYRQLPEEGLKFMVYLQKENIIDESGMPKERFSAEFPKEGPSILRIQQVVRGDSAAYFCASSPLQGVEAFFGQGTRLTVV.

The V gene is TRBV2, the J gene TRBJ2-7, with 7 bases identical to TRBD2. The CDR3 is 14 residues long. Unmatched junction bases numbered 1, after V lost 0 bases and J lost 2 bases. The germline CDR1 and CDR2 sequences are SNHLY and FYNNEI. The CDR3 DNA is TGTGCCAGCAGTGAAGCGCTAGCGGCCTACGAGCAGTACTTC. It is translated as CASSEALAAYEQYF.

The V and J genes are TRBV19 and TRBJ2-1; TRBD2 aligns across 7 bases. The length of the CDR3 is 13 residues. Losses at the gene ends were 4 bases for V and 7 bases for J; bases not matched to a gene: 4. CDR1 is LNHDA and CDR2 is SQIVND in the germline V gene (reference sequence). This CDR3 is CASSKRGFNEQFF. The DNA of the CDR3 is TGTGCCAGTAGTAAGCGGGGATTTAATGAGCAGTTCTTC.

This clone is medium-sized (0.01 to 0.1%). The CDR3 region has the DNA TGTGCCAGCACAGGGGTAGGGGAAAAACTGTTTTTT. Translated: CASTGVGEKLFF. V gene TRBV28 combines with J gene TRBJ1-4, with D possibly matching TRBD1 (6 bases). CDR3 size: 12 residues. Per the germline V gene, CDR1 is MDHEN and CDR2 is SYDVKM. V was trimmed by 7 bases and J by 8 bases, leaving 11 bases between them.